This TCR beta chain was found in a study of cytomegalovirus exposure and HLA in healthy donors. This clone was observed many times. Its target is unknown. These donors, healthy bone marrow donors, were studied. PCR used 60 Vbeta primers and 13 Jbeta primers. Repertoires were generated with immunoSEQ multiplex PCR, while TCRdb's copy carries only in-frame clones and drops some. The repertoire holds under 150,000 clones, with 83% as singletons. General observations from the study: Available immune exposure information was restricted to CMV serostatus only. Reportedly, diagnosis of cytomegalovirus status by the classifier showed high specificity and sensitivity.

The CDR3 has 16 amino acids. CDR1 MDHEN and CDR2 SYDVKM come from the germline V gene. Trimming took 5 bases from V and 5 from J; bases not matched to a gene: 10. This clonotype was sampled from a girl aged 2-9 years in good health and CMV-seronegative. The V gene is TRBV28, the J gene TRBJ1-1; the match to TRBD1 covers 11 bases. The sequenced material came from PBMCs. In nucleotides, the CDR3 is TGTGCCAGCAGTCCCCGCCCAGGACAGGGGGCGACTGAAGCTTTCTTT. Translated: CASSPRPGQGATEAFF.